This is a list of T cell receptor beta chains from one sample in a study of OX40 agonist ivuxolimab in advanced cancers. Produced via immunoSEQ multiplex PCR; TCRdb's table is partial and in-frame only. Among almost 50,000 clones, around nine tenths were seen once, and the ten largest hold approximately 52%. The material was CD4+ or CD8+ T cells sorted from blood, obtained in a trial of the OX40 agonist ivuxolimab. These receptors all stem from an adult with an advanced solid tumor such as melanoma, head and neck, liver or kidney cancer. CDR3s include the opening cysteine and the closing phenylalanine or tryptophan. D genes are given only for firm matches. Size tells how often a clone was seen (once, few, many) or the class of an expanded clone, and some rows leave it out.

v_call,clone_size,j_call,d_call,cdr3_aa,cdr3_nt
TRBV5-4,NA,TRBJ2-3,NA,CASSRGTAIQTDTQYF,TGTGCCAGCAGCCGGGGGACGGCGATCCAGACAGATACGCAGTATTTT
TRBV7-2,NA,TRBJ1-1,TRBD1,CASSIGQGAVAFF,TGTGCCAGCAGCATCGGACAGGGGGCTGTGGCTTTCTTT
TRBV7-2,NA,TRBJ2-7,TRBD2,CASSLSGTGLAGRDEQYF,TGTGCCAGCAGCTTGTCGGGGACAGGACTAGCGGGAAGGGACGAGCAGTACTTC
TRBV9,NA,TRBJ1-5,NA,CASSVEGRGQPQHF,TGTGCCAGCAGCGTAGAGGGTAGAGGACAGCCCCAGCATTTT
TRBV19,once,TRBJ2-7,TRBD2,CASSNGGESSYEQYF,TGTGCCAGTAGTAATGGGGGGGAGAGCTCCTACGAGCAGTACTTC
TRBV11-1,NA,TRBJ2-3,NA,CASIPNSNTDTQYF,TGTGCCAGCATCCCTAACTCGAACACAGATACGCAGTATTTT
TRBV10-3,NA,TRBJ2-5,TRBD2,CAISESWTSGGASETQYF,TGTGCCATCAGTGAGTCATGGACTAGCGGGGGGGCTTCAGAGACCCAGTACTTC
TRBV11-2,NA,TRBJ1-2,NA,CASSFRGVYGYTF,TGTGCCAGCAGCTTCCGAGGCGTCTATGGCTACACCTTC
TRBV7-8,NA,TRBJ2-5,NA,CASSHRRWEETQYF,TGTGCCAGCAGCCATCGACGGTGGGAAGAGACCCAGTACTTC
TRBV2,NA,TRBJ2-1,NA,CASSDSLYNEQFF,TGTGCCAGCAGTGATAGTCTCTACAATGAGCAGTTCTTC
TRBV19,NA,TRBJ1-1,NA,CASSPTVNTEAFF,TGTGCCAGTAGTCCTACGGTGAACACTGAAGCTTTCTTT